Listed below are T cell receptor beta chains from one sample, sequenced in a study of OX40 agonist ivuxolimab in advanced cancers. The assay was immunoSEQ multiplex PCR, and TCRdb's table has in-frame clones only and misses some. The sample has under 80,000 clones, 92% seen once. The material sequenced was CD4+ or CD8+ T cells sorted from blood, taken in a trial of the OX40 agonist ivuxolimab. The source is an adult with an advanced solid tumor such as melanoma, head and neck, liver or kidney cancer. Both conserved end residues are part of each CDR3. The order of the fields is V gene, J gene, clone size, D gene, CDR3 protein, CDR3 DNA. The D gene is left open where the match is weak. Size tells how often a clone was seen (once, few, many) or the class of an expanded clone, and some rows leave it out.

TRBV28	TRBJ2-7	-	-	CASIPGREGRSSYEQYF	TGTGCCAGCATTCCTGGGCGCGAGGGGAGGAGCTCCTACGAGCAGTACTTC
TRBV27	TRBJ2-7	-	-	CASISTRDSEQYF	TGTGCCAGCATTTCCACCAGGGATTCCGAGCAGTACTTC
TRBV6-1	TRBJ2-7	-	TRBD2	CASSEVWGGSYEQYF	TGTGCCAGCAGTGAAGTGTGGGGGGGCTCCTACGAGCAGTACTTC
TRBV9	TRBJ2-2	-	-	CASSVAPEEGIGELFF	TGTGCCAGCAGCGTAGCTCCAGAGGAGGGCATCGGGGAGCTGTTTTTT
TRBV6-1	TRBJ2-2	-	-	CAKAGRGPGELFF	TGTGCCAAGGCAGGGAGGGGGCCCGGGGAGCTGTTTTTT
TRBV12-5	TRBJ2-7	few	-	CASGPGGWTSEQYF	TGTGCTAGTGGTCCAGGGGGGTGGACCTCCGAGCAGTACTTC
TRBV7-2	TRBJ2-1	-	TRBD2	CASSSGLAGVPHEQFF	TGTGCCAGCAGCTCCGGACTAGCGGGGGTGCCTCATGAGCAGTTCTTC
TRBV20-1	TRBJ2-7	few	-	CSATDFDEQYF	TGCAGTGCTACCGACTTCGACGAGCAGTACTTC
TRBV5-6	TRBJ1-6	-	TRBD1	CASSLGGTASSYNSPLHF	TGTGCCAGCAGCTTGGGGGGGACAGCAAGCTCCTATAATTCACCCCTCCACTTT
TRBV9	TRBJ2-2	-	-	CASRVGSTGELFF	TGTGCCAGCCGGGTGGGGAGCACCGGGGAGCTGTTTTTT
TRBV5-1	TRBJ2-5	-	TRBD2	CASSTTSGGAETQYF	TGCGCCAGCAGCACGACTAGCGGGGGGGCGGAGACCCAGTACTTC
TRBV19	TRBJ2-7	-	-	CASSAGPHSYEQYF	TGTGCCAGTAGTGCCGGGCCCCACTCCTACGAGCAGTACTTC
TRBV6-6	TRBJ1-1	-	-	CASSSSPNTEAFF	TGTGCCAGCAGTTCCAGTCCGAACACTGAAGCTTTCTTT
TRBV4-1	TRBJ2-5	-	TRBD2	CASSQDSSGETQYF	TGCGCCAGCAGCCAAGATTCTAGCGGAGAGACCCAGTACTTC
TRBV9	TRBJ2-7	-	-	CASSVGDTSYEQYF	TGTGCCAGCAGCGTGGGGGACACCTCCTACGAGCAGTACTTC
TRBV6-6	TRBJ1-5	-	-	CASRDVGPAWPQHF	TGTGCCAGCAGGGACGTGGGCCCCGCGTGGCCCCAGCATTTT
TRBV9	TRBJ2-1	-	-	CASSVRAEGQFF	TGTGCCAGCAGCGTGCGAGCGGAGGGGCAGTTCTTC
TRBV12-5	TRBJ2-5	-	-	CASDKEGSGEGQETQYF	TGTGCTAGTGACAAAGAAGGGTCAGGGGAAGGCCAAGAGACCCAGTACTTC
TRBV5-4	TRBJ2-3	-	-	CASLKGGGTDTQYF	TGTGCCAGCTTAAAAGGAGGTGGCACAGATACGCAGTATTTT
TRBV29-1	TRBJ2-5	-	TRBD1	CSVENPGQGVRPETQYF	TGCAGCGTTGAAAACCCCGGACAGGGAGTGCGGCCAGAGACCCAGTACTTC
TRBV7-9	TRBJ2-7	once	-	CASSLGVHEQYF	TGTGCCAGCAGCTTAGGGGTACACGAGCAGTACTTC
TRBV10-3	TRBJ2-3	-	TRBD1	CAISEWDTGDTDTQYF	TGTGCCATCAGTGAGTGGGATACAGGGGACACAGATACGCAGTATTTT
TRBV10-1	TRBJ2-7	-	TRBD2	CASMEREGSHEQYF	TGCGCCAGCATGGAGCGGGAGGGTTCCCACGAGCAGTACTTC
TRBV4-1	TRBJ1-1	-	-	CASSQDTHPEQGEAFF	TGCGCCAGCAGCCAAGATACCCACCCGGAACAAGGTGAAGCTTTCTTT
TRBV11-2	TRBJ2-2	-	-	CASSLEITGELFF	TGTGCCAGCAGCTTAGAGATCACCGGGGAGCTGTTTTTT
TRBV19	TRBJ1-4	-	-	CASSIMGGTNEKLFF	TGTGCCAGTAGTATAATGGGGGGCACTAATGAAAAACTGTTTTTT
TRBV11-2	TRBJ2-3	-	-	CASSRASGLDTQYF	TGTGCCAGCAGCCGGGCCAGCGGGTTAGATACGCAGTATTTT
TRBV6-6	TRBJ1-5	-	TRBD1	CASTQDRVFQPQHF	TGTGCCAGCACTCAGGACAGGGTTTTTCAGCCCCAGCATTTT
TRBV2	TRBJ2-7	-	TRBD1	CASRYVPGQTYEQYF	TGTGCCAGCAGATACGTTCCGGGACAGACCTACGAGCAGTACTTC
TRBV2	TRBJ2-1	-	TRBD2	CASAPGGPYNEQFF	TGTGCCAGCGCTCCGGGGGGACCCTACAATGAGCAGTTCTTC
TRBV6-1	TRBJ2-1	-	TRBD2	CASSAPSGGADEQFF	TGTGCCAGCAGTGCACCTAGCGGGGGGGCGGATGAGCAGTTCTTC
TRBV27	TRBJ1-5	-	-	CASSFSSNQPQHF	TGTGCCAGCAGTTTTTCTAGCAATCAGCCCCAGCATTTT
TRBV10-3	TRBJ2-7	-	-	CATGTYYEQYF	TGTGCCACCGGGACCTACTACGAGCAGTACTTC
TRBV6-5	TRBJ1-1	-	-	CASSYSGSYTEAFF	TGTGCCAGCAGTTACTCAGGTTCGTACACTGAAGCTTTCTTT
TRBV5-1	TRBJ1-2	-	-	CASSHTRLDGYTF	TGCGCCAGCAGCCATACACGCCTCGATGGCTACACCTTC
TRBV21-1	TRBJ2-5	-	-	CASSIHRILRETQYF	TGTGCCAGCAGCATTCACAGGATACTGCGGGAGACCCAGTACTTC
TRBV10-2	TRBJ2-1	-	-	CASSVGGAGYNEQFF	TGCGCCAGCAGTGTGGGGGGGGCCGGGTACAATGAGCAGTTCTTC
TRBV5-1	TRBJ2-7	-	-	CASSSGTELIYEQYF	TGCGCCAGCAGCTCCGGGACGGAGCTGATCTACGAGCAGTACTTC
TRBV9	TRBJ2-1	-	TRBD2	CASSVVGSGGREQFF	TGTGCCAGCAGCGTGGTCGGTAGCGGGGGCCGTGAGCAGTTCTTC
TRBV6-5	TRBJ2-5	-	-	CASSYSNGAETQYF	TGTGCCAGCAGTTACTCGAACGGGGCAGAGACCCAGTACTTC
TRBV4-1	TRBJ2-1	-	-	CASSQEKEMGSYNEQFF	TGCGCCAGCAGCCAAGAGAAGGAGATGGGATCCTACAATGAGCAGTTCTTC
TRBV6-4	TRBJ2-3	-	TRBD2	CASSDSSGGSDTQYF	TGTGCCAGCAGTGACTCTAGCGGGGGCTCAGATACGCAGTATTTT
TRBV23-1	TRBJ2-5	-	-	CASSLGEYF	TGCGCCAGCAGTCTAGGGGAGTACTTC
TRBV29-1	TRBJ1-1	-	-	CSVARNTEAFF	TGCAGCGTTGCCAGAAACACTGAAGCTTTCTTT
TRBV29-1	TRBJ1-6	-	-	CSVGTGTGSPLHF	TGCAGCGTCGGTACAGGGACTGGTTCACCCCTCCACTTT